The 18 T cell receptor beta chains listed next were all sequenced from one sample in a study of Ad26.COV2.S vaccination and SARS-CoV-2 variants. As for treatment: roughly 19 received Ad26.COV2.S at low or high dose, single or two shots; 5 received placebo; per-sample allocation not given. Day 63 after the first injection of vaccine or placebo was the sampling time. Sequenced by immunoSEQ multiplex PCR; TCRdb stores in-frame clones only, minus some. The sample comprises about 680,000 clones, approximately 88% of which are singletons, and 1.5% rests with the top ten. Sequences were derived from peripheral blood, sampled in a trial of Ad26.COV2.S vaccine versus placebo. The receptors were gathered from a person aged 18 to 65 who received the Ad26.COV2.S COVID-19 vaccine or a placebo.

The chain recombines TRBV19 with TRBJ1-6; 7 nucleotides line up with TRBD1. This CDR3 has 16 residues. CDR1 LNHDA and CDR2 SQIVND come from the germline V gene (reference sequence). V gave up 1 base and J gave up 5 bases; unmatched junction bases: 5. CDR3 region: CASSIALQGDNSPLHF. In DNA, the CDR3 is TGTGCCAGTAGTATAGCCCTGCAGGGGGATAATTCACCCCTCCACTTT.

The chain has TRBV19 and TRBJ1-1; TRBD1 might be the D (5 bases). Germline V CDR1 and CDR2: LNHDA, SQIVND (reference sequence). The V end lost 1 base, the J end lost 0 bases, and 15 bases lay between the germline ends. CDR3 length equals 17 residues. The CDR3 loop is CASSIVPQGYMNTEAFF. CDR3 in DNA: TGTGCCAGTAGTATAGTACCTCAGGGTTACATGAACACTGAAGCTTTCTTT.

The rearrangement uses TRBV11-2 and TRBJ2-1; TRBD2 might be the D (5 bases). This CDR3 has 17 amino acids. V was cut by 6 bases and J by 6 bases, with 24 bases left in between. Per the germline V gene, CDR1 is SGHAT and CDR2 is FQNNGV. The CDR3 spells CASSSPGGASLGNEQFF. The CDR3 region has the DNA TGTGCCAGCAGTTCCCCCGGAGGAGCGTCCCTTGGCAATGAGCAGTTCTTC.

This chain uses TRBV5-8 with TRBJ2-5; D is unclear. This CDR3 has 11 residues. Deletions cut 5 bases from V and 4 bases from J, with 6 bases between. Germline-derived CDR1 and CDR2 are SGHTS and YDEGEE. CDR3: CASRLGETQYF. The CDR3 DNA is TGTGCCAGCAGACTGGGAGAGACCCAGTACTTC.

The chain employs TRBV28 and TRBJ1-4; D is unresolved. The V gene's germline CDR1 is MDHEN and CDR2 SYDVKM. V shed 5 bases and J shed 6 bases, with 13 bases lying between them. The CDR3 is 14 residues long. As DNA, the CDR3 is TGTGCCAGCAGTCCCCCCGGATTGTATGAAAAACTGTTTTTT. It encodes CASSPPGLYEKLFF. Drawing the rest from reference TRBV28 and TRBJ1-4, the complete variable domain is DVKVTQSSRYLVKRTGEKVFLECVQDMDHENMFWYRQDPGLGLRLIYFSYDVKMKEKGDIPEGYSVSREKKERFSLILESASTNQTSMYLCASSPPGLYEKLFFGSGTQLSVL.

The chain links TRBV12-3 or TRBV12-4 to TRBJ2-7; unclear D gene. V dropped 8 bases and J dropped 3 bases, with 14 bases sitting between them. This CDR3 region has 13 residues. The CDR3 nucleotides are TGTGCCAGCGGGCACCTGAGAGACTACGAGCAGTACTTC. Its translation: CASGHLRDYEQYF.

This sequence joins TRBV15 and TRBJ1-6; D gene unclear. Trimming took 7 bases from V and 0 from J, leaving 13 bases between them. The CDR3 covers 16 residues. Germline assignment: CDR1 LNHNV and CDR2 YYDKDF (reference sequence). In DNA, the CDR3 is TGTGCCACCAAGGATCGTAAGAGCTCCTATAATTCACCCCTCCACTTT. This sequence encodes CATKDRKSSYNSPLHF.

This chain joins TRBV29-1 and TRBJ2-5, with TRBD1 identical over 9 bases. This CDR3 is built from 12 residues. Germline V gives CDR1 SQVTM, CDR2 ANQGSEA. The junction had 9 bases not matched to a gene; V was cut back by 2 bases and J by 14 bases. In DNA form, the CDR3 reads TGCAGCGTTGAATCTGACAGGGGGACCCGATACTTC. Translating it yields CSVESDRGTRYF.

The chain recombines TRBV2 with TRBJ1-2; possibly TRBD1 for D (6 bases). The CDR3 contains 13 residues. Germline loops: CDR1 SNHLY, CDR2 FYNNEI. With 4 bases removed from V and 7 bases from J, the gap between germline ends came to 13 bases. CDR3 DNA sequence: TGTGCCAGCAGTGTAGGGGGGCCGGCTGGCTACACCTTC. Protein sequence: CASSVGGPAGYTF. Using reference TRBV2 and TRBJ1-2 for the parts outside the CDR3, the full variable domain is EPEVTQTPSHQVTQMGQEVILRCVPISNHLYFYWYRQILGQKVEFLVSFYNNEISEKSEIFDDQFSVERPDGSNFTLKIRSTKLEDSAMYFCASSVGGPAGYTFGSGTRLTVV.

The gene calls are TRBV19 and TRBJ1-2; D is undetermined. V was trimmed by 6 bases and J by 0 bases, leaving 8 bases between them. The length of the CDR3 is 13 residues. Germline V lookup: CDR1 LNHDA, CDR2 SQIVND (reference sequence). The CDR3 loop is CASRRSPNYGYTF. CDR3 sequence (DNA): TGTGCCAGTAGGAGGTCACCTAACTATGGCTACACCTTC. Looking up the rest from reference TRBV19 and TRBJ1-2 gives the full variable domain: DGGITQSPKYLFRKEGQNVTLSCEQNLNHDAMYWYRQDPGQGLRLIYYSQIVNDFQKGDIAEGYSVSREKKESFPLTVTSAQKNPTAFYLCASRRSPNYGYTFGSGTRLTVV.

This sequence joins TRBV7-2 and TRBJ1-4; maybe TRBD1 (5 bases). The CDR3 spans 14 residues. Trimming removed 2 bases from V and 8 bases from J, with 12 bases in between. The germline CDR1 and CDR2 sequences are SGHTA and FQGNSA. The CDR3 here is CASSLFGGEEKLFF. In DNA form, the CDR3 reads TGTGCCAGCAGCTTATTCGGGGGGGAGGAAAAACTGTTTTTT.

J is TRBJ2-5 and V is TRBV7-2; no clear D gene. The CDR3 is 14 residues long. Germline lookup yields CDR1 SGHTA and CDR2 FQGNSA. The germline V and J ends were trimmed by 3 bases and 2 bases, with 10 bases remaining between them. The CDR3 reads CASSFNGVQETQYF. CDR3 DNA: TGTGCCAGCAGCTTCAATGGGGTTCAAGAGACCCAGTACTTC.

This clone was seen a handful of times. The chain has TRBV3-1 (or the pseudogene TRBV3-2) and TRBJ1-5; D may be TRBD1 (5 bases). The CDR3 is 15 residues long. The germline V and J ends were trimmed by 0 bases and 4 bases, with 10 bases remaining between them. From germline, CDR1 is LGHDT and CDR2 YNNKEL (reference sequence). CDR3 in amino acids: CASSQELGENQPQHF. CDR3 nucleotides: TGTGCCAGCAGCCAAGAGTTGGGGGAGAATCAGCCCCAGCATTTT.

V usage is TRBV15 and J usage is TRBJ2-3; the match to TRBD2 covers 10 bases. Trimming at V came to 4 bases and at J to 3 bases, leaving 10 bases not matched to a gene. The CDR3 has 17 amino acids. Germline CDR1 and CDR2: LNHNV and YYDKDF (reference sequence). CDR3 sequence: CATSKVVLAGWTDTQYF. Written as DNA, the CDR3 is TGTGCCACCAGCAAAGTAGTACTAGCGGGGTGGACAGATACGCAGTATTTT. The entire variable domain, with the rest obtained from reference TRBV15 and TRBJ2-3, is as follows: DAMVIQNPRYQVTQFGKPVTLSCSQTLNHNVMYWYQQKSSQAPKLLFHYYDKDFNNEADTPDNFQSRRPNTSFCFLDIRSPGLGDTAMYLCATSKVVLAGWTDTQYFGPGTRLTVL.

Here the CDR3 reads CASSALGTGFDQPQHF. The CDR3 region has the DNA TGTGCCAGTAGTGCCCTCGGGACAGGGTTTGACCAGCCCCAGCATTTT. V and J are TRBV19 and TRBJ1-5; 9 bases map to TRBD1. The V and J ends lost 5 bases and 7 bases, in that order; junction bases with no gene match: 12. CDR3 length: 16 residues. The germline V gene encodes CDR1 LNHDA and CDR2 SQIVND (reference sequence).

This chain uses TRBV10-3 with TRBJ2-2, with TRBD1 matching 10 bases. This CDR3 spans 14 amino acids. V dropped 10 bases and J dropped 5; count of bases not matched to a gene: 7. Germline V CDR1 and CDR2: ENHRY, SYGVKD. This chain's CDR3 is CATRTGGPTGELFF. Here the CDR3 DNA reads TGTGCCACCAGGACAGGGGGGCCGACCGGGGAGCTGTTTTTT.

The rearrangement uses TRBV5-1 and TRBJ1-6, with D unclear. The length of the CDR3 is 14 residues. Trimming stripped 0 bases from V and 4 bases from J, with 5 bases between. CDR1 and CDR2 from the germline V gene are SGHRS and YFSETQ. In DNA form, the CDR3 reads TGCGCCAGCAGCTTGGAGTCGTATAATTCACCCCTCCACTTT. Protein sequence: CASSLESYNSPLHF.

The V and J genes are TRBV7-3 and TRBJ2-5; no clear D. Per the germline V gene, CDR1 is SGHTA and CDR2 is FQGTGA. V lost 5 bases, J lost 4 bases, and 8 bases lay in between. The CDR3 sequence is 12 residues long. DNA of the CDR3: TGTGCCAGCAGCCGACCCGGAGAGACCCAGTACTTC. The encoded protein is CASSRPGETQYF.